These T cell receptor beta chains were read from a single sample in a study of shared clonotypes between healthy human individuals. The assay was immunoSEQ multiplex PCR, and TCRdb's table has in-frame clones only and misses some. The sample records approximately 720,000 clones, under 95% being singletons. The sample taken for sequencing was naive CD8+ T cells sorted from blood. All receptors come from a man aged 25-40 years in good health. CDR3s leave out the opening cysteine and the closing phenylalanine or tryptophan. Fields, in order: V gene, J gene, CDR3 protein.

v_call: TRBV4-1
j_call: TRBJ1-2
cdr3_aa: ASSEGPLARDYGYT

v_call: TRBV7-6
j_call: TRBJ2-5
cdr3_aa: ASSLQTGPRETQY

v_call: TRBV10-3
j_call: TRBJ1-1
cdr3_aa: AISESGTPEEAF

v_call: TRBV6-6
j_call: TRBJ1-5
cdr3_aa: ASSYSRESNQPQH

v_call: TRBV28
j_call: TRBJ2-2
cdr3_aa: ASSLSLATGYTGELF

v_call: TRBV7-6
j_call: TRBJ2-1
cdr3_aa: ASSPQGPNEQF

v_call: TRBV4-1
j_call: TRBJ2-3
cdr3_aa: ASSQDPGAVDTQY

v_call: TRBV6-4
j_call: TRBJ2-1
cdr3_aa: ASSDSNQGQQF

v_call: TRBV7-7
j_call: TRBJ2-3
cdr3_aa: ASSLGSGSTDTQY

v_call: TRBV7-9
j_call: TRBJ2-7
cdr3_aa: ASSFIGYEQY

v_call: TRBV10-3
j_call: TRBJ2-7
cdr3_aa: ATLGDAVEQY

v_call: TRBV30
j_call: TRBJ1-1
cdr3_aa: AWRDGTGGEAF

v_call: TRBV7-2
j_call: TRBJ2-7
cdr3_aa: ASSFDLGYEQY

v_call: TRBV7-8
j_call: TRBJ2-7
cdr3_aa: ASSLWSYEQY

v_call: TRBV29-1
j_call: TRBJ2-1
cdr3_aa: SVTGDYNEQF

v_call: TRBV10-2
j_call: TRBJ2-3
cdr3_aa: ASRRDREFTDTQY

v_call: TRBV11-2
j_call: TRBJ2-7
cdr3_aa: ASSLSSTYEQY

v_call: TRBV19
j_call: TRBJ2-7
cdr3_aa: ASSKGQGSSYEQY

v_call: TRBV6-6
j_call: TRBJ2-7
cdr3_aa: ASSKLAGALYEQY

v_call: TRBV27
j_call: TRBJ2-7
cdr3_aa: ASSTYLSPENRAYEQY

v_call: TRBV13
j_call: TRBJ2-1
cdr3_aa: ASSYSGRGYNEQF

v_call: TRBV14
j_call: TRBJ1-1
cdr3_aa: ASSQMGTEIEAF

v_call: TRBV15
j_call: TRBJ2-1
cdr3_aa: ATSKAVRTFNEQF

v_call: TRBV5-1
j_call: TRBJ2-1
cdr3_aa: ASSWDRYSSYNEQF

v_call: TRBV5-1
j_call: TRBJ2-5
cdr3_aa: ASSGGLAGGIETQY

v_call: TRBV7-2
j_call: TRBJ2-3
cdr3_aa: ASSLSRSVADTQY

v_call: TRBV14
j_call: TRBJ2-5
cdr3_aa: ASSQGGRGLVETQY

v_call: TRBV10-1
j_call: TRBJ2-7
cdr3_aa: ASSEVPGRAGQY

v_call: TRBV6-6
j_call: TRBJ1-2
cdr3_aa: ASGGPEQGTNYGYT

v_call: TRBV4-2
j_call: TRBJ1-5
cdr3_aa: ASSQDNQPQH

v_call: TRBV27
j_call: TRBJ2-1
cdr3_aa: ASSPILGRSSYNEQF

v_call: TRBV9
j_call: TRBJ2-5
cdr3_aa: ASSIWGEAQETQY

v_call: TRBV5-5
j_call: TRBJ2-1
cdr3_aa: ASSLPPGDEQF

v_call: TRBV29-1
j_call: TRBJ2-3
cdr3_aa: SVEDRRDRTFLEYTQY

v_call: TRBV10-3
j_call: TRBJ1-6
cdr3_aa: AISDEGDNSPLH

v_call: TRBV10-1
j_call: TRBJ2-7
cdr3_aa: ASSESTHRDSSYEQY

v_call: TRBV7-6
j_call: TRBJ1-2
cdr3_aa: ASSSVDTVYGYT

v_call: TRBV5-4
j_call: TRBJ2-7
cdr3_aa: ASSPGTGEYEQY

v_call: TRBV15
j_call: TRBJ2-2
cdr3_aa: ATREVTGELF

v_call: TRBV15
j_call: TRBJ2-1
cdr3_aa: ATSSATGPYNEQF

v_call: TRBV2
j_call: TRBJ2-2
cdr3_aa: ASSLGTINTGELF

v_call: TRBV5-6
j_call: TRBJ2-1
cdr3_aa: ASSAGSEGEQF

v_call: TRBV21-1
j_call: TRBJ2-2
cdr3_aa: ASSKWGLPRGRKYRNTGELF

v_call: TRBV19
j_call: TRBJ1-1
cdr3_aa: ASTSGTVATNFAEAF

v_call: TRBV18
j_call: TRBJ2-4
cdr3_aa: ASSPILGREVNVQY

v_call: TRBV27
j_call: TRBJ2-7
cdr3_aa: ASSLIKGEQY

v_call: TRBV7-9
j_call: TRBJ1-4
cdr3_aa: ASSLEQGKVNEKLF

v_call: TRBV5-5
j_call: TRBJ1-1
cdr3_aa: ASSLVWNTEAF

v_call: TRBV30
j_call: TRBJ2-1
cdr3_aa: AWVAGSTYNEQF

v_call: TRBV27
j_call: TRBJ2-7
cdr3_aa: ASSYRGTYEQY

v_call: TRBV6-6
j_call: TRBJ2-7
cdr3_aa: ASSQGYSYEQY

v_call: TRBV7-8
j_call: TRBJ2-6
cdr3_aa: ASRPGQGPGANVLT

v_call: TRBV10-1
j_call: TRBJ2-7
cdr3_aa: ASRETSLYEQY

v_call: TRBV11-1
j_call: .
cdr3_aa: ASSALTGVGAYEQY

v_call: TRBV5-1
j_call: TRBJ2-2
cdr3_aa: ASRVSGELF

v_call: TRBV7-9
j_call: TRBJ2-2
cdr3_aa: ASRTGTINTGELF

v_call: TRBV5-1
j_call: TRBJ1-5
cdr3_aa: ASSLSLGVGQPQH